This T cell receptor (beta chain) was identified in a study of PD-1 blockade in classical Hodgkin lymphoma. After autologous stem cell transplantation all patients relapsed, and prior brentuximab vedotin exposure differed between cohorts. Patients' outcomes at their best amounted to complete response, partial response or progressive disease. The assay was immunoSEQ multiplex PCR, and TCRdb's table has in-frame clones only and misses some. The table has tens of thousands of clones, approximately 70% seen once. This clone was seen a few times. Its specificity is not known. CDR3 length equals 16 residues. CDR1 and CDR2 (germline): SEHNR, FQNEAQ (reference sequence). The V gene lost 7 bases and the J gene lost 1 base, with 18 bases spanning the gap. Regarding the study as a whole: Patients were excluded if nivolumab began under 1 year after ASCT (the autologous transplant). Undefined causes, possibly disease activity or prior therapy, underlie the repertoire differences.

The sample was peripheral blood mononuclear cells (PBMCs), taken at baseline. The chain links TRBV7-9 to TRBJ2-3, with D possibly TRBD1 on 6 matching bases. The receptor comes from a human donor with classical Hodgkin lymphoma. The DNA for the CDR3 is TGTGCCAGCACCAGTTCTGGGGGCGGACGCACAGATACGCAGTATTTT. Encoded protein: CASTSSGGGRTDTQYF.